Listed below are T cell receptor beta chains from one sample, sequenced in a study of shared clonotypes between healthy human individuals. Method: immunoSEQ multiplex PCR; TCRdb's copy keeps in-frame clones and lacks some. The profile shows approximately 600,000 clones, 85% to 95% of them singletons. Sequences were obtained from naive CD8+ T cells sorted from blood. The receptors were sampled from a woman aged 30 to 39 in good health. The CDR3 runs from the conserved cysteine through the conserved F or W. The order of the fields is J gene, CDR3 length, V gene, CDR3 protein.

J gene: TRBJ2-7
CDR3 length: 14
V gene: TRBV27
CDR3 protein: CATKLFVGADEQYF

J gene: TRBJ2-1
CDR3 length: 15
V gene: TRBV4-1
CDR3 protein: CASSQDGPTPNEQFF

J gene: TRBJ1-5
CDR3 length: 14
V gene: TRBV12-2
CDR3 protein: CASRFHRGHWPQHF

J gene: TRBJ2-7
CDR3 length: 15
V gene: TRBV6-5
CDR3 protein: CASSYSSGDSYEQYF

J gene: TRBJ2-3
CDR3 length: 15
V gene: TRBV28
CDR3 protein: CASSLSGQGTDTQYF

J gene: TRBJ2-7
CDR3 length: 13
V gene: TRBV27
CDR3 protein: CASSWGTASEQYF

J gene: TRBJ2-3
CDR3 length: 17
V gene: TRBV7-2
CDR3 protein: CASSSLGTSASTDTQYF

J gene: TRBJ2-1
CDR3 length: 14
V gene: TRBV19
CDR3 protein: CASNSGGGANEQFF

J gene: TRBJ2-6
CDR3 length: 17
V gene: TRBV28
CDR3 protein: CASRGQGGFSGANVLTF

J gene: TRBJ2-1
CDR3 length: 17
V gene: TRBV5-1
CDR3 protein: CASSSRGAGISYNEQFF

J gene: TRBJ1-5
CDR3 length: 14
V gene: TRBV19
CDR3 protein: CASNPLSGNQPQHF

J gene: TRBJ2-3
CDR3 length: 14
V gene: TRBV11-1
CDR3 protein: CASSLLASRNTQYF

J gene: TRBJ2-5
CDR3 length: 13
V gene: TRBV15
CDR3 protein: CATSRRMQETQYF

J gene: NA
CDR3 length: 13
V gene: TRBV19
CDR3 protein: CATRSSGTYEQYF

J gene: TRBJ2-7
CDR3 length: 14
V gene: TRBV28
CDR3 protein: CASSFRLVSGEQYF

J gene: TRBJ2-5
CDR3 length: 13
V gene: TRBV15
CDR3 protein: CATSRGGEETQYF

J gene: TRBJ1-1
CDR3 length: 15
V gene: TRBV10-3
CDR3 protein: CAISESGGRGTEAFF

J gene: TRBJ2-2
CDR3 length: 14
V gene: TRBV5-4
CDR3 protein: CASSSGDLGGELFF

J gene: TRBJ1-3
CDR3 length: 15
V gene: TRBV28
CDR3 protein: CASSLSYSSGNTIYF

J gene: TRBJ2-1
CDR3 length: 12
V gene: TRBV28
CDR3 protein: CASSVSHNEQFF

J gene: TRBJ1-3
CDR3 length: 14
V gene: TRBV30
CDR3 protein: CAWSVAGSGNTIYF

J gene: TRBJ2-7
CDR3 length: 13
V gene: TRBV5-4
CDR3 protein: CASSLDKFYEQYF

J gene: TRBJ1-1
CDR3 length: 17
V gene: TRBV18
CDR3 protein: CASSSRDRGERNTEAFF

J gene: TRBJ1-1
CDR3 length: 12
V gene: TRBV2
CDR3 protein: CASSGGPTEAFF

J gene: TRBJ2-1
CDR3 length: 13
V gene: TRBV4-1
CDR3 protein: CASSQKGPNEQFF

J gene: TRBJ1-2
CDR3 length: 16
V gene: TRBV2
CDR3 protein: CASSEAYLPGGYGYTF

J gene: TRBJ2-1
CDR3 length: 15
V gene: TRBV14
CDR3 protein: CASSQDKGPNNEQFF

J gene: TRBJ2-7
CDR3 length: 13
V gene: TRBV6-1
CDR3 protein: CASSAGQAYEQYF

J gene: TRBJ2-5
CDR3 length: 16
V gene: TRBV2
CDR3 protein: CASTHARDREQETQYF

J gene: TRBJ2-2
CDR3 length: 15
V gene: TRBV27
CDR3 protein: CASRLAGGGTGELFF

J gene: TRBJ2-7
CDR3 length: 17
V gene: TRBV4-2
CDR3 protein: CASSQKAPRTRSHEQYF

J gene: TRBJ2-7
CDR3 length: 16
V gene: TRBV13
CDR3 protein: CASSFRTSGLSYEQYF

J gene: TRBJ2-6
CDR3 length: 17
V gene: TRBV4-2
CDR3 protein: CASNPVPGASGANVLTF

J gene: TRBJ2-2
CDR3 length: 19
V gene: TRBV13
CDR3 protein: CASSSYVERTSGSAGELFF

J gene: TRBJ2-3
CDR3 length: 16
V gene: TRBV11-2
CDR3 protein: CASSLAAGGATDTQYF

J gene: TRBJ1-5
CDR3 length: 16
V gene: TRBV7-6
CDR3 protein: CASSLGVLKRGEPQHF

J gene: TRBJ1-1
CDR3 length: 13
V gene: TRBV2
CDR3 protein: CASRTRLNTEAFF

J gene: TRBJ1-5
CDR3 length: 12
V gene: TRBV28
CDR3 protein: CASSFGGEPQHF

J gene: TRBJ2-1
CDR3 length: 14
V gene: TRBV21-1
CDR3 protein: CASSKRSLAHEQFF